This T cell receptor beta chain was profiled in a study of TIL therapy for anti-PD-1-resistant metastatic lung cancer. The sample holds one count of this clone. The libraries were made with immunoSEQ v3. Generated by immunoSEQ multiplex PCR, the TCRdb table keeps only in-frame clones and is missing some. The table includes 95,000 or so clones, about three fifths detected once. As to time point: pre-treatment sample, taken before nivolumab and TIL therapy. The tumor samples were excised metastases, mostly pleural nodules or supraclavicular lymph nodes. The sequenced sample was tumor tissue, obtained at baseline. This TCR was sampled from a person aged 25-85 years with non-small cell lung cancer.

CDR3 sequence: CASSPRTSGRGETQYF. The CDR3 nucleotides are TGTGCCAGCTCACCCCGTACTAGCGGGAGGGGAGAGACCCAGTACTTC. The chain uses TRBV18 and TRBJ2-5; 13 nucleotides match TRBD2. Trimming at V came to 3 bases and at J to 4 bases, leaving 5 bases not matched to a gene. CDR3 length equals 16 residues. Germline lookup yields CDR1 KGHSH and CDR2 LQKENI. The entire variable domain, with the rest obtained from reference TRBV18 and TRBJ2-5, is as follows: NAGVMQNPRHLVRRRGQEARLRCSPMKGHSHVYWYRQLPEEGLKFMVYLQKENIIDESGMPKERFSAEFPKEGPSILRIQQVVRGDSAAYFCASSPRTSGRGETQYFGPGTRLLVL.